This T cell receptor beta chain comes out of a study of cytomegalovirus exposure and HLA in healthy donors. Across the study: Tens of millions of unique TCR sequences came from HLA-typed donors in an early release. Study-wide results and caveats: A likely sequencing artifact accounted for one observed cluster of highly shared sequence variants.

Both 60 Vbeta primers and 13 Jbeta primers went into the PCR. The method was immunoSEQ multiplex PCR; TCRdb's version includes in-frame clones alone and lacks a portion of them. In the table there are about 90,000 clones, about 66% of which are singletons. With respect to this clone: Its target is unknown.

The TCR was taken from a young man in good health and CMV-seronegative. Input material: PBMCs.

The CDR3 region has the DNA TGTGCCAGCAGCTTACGGTCCAGGGCAACCTACGAGCAGTACTTC. It codes for CASSLRSRATYEQYF. The J gene is TRBJ2-7, the V gene TRBV7-2; D possibly corresponds to TRBD1 (5 bases). This CDR3 region has 15 residues. CDR1 SGHTA and CDR2 FQGNSA come from the germline V gene. Trimming took off 2 bases at V and 2 bases at J, with 13 bases between the two ends.